This entry lists 9 T cell receptor beta chains sequenced from one sample in a study of T cell responses to AZD1222 COVID-19 vaccine. Clones were sequenced by immunoSEQ multiplex PCR, and TCRdb holds only the in-frame ones, with some missing. The data contain 150,000 or so clones, roughly 88% of them singletons. This material consisted of peripheral blood, taken 28 days after the second AZD1222 dose. The receptors were gathered from an adult who received the AZD1222 COVID-19 vaccine.

CDR3 loop: CASSLAGTAALFF. DNA for the CDR3: TGTGCCAGTAGTCTGGCCGGTACCGCCGCGCTGTTTTTT. The rearrangement joins TRBV19 to TRBJ2-2, with unresolved D. Trimming pared 5 bases from V and 13 bases from J, leaving 17 bases between. The CDR3 runs to 13 residues. Germline values: CDR1 LNHDA, CDR2 SQIVND (reference sequence).

This clone appeared once. This chain uses TRBV28 with TRBJ1-5; D perhaps matches TRBD1 (6 bases). V dropped 3 bases and J dropped 6 bases, with 15 bases sitting between them. CDR1 MDHEN and CDR2 SYDVKM come from the germline V gene. The CDR3 length is 15 residues. CDR3 bases: TGTGCCAGCAGTTTCCGTACAGGGTCTCTTCAGCCCCAGCATTTT. Translating gives CASSFRTGSLQPQHF. Full variable domain (missing parts from reference TRBV28 and TRBJ1-5): DVKVTQSSRYLVKRTGEKVFLECVQDMDHENMFWYRQDPGLGLRLIYFSYDVKMKEKGDIPEGYSVSREKKERFSLILESASTNQTSMYLCASSFRTGSLQPQHFGDGTRLSIL.

The rearrangement joins TRBV3-1 (or the pseudogene TRBV3-2) to TRBJ1-3, with 7 bases matching TRBD1. Germline assignment: CDR1 LGHDT and CDR2 YNNKEL (reference sequence). The CDR3 is made up of 16 amino acids. V dropped 5 bases and J dropped 3; count of bases not matched to a gene: 10. The CDR3 DNA sequence: TGTGCCAGCAGCGATCGGACAGGTGCCGGTGGAAACACCATATATTTT. Its protein is CASSDRTGAGGNTIYF.

This clone appeared a single time. The genes are TRBV5-1 and TRBJ2-6; D call uncertain. V shed 4 bases and J shed 2 bases, with 7 bases lying between them. The CDR3 runs 14 residues. Germline V lookup: CDR1 SGHRS, CDR2 YFSETQ. The CDR3 sequence: CASSPGPGANVLTF. The CDR3 DNA reads as TGCGCCAGCAGCCCGGGCCCTGGGGCCAACGTCCTGACTTTC.

This sequence joins TRBV7-9 and TRBJ1-1; TRBD1 aligns across 9 bases. Germline V gene data show CDR1 as SEHNR and CDR2 as FQNEAQ (reference sequence). The CDR3 has 14 residues. Trimming removed 6 bases from V and 1 base from J; junction bases left unmatched: 3. CDR3 in DNA: TGTGCCAGCAGTTTGACAGGGGGGAACACTGAAGCTTTCTTT. Translation gives CASSLTGGNTEAFF.

This chain connects TRBV11-1 to TRBJ2-3; 12 nucleotides line up with TRBD2. The CDR3 contains 16 residues. The V gene end was trimmed by 4 bases and the J gene end by 3 bases; junction bases not matched to a gene: 5. Germline V lookup: CDR1 SGHAT, CDR2 FQDESV (reference sequence). Here the CDR3 DNA reads TGTGCCAGCAGCTCCCGACTAGCGGGAGTGACAGATACGCAGTATTTT. This encodes CASSSRLAGVTDTQYF.

The V call is TRBV24-1, the J call TRBJ2-5; D could derive from TRBD1 or TRBD2 (6 bases each). The ends were cut back, 4 bases at V and 5 bases at J, with 10 bases in the middle. This CDR3 has 13 amino acids. Germline V gene sequence: CDR1 KGHDR, CDR2 SFDVKD. CDR3 nucleotides: TGTGCCACCAGTGAGGGGGGCGCGGAGACCCAGTACTTC. Translating it yields CATSEGGAETQYF.

V gene TRBV5-1 combines with J gene TRBJ2-7; tentatively, D is TRBD1 or TRBD2 (6 bases each). The CDR3 contains 14 residues. CDR1 and CDR2 from the germline V gene are SGHRS and YFSETQ. The V end was cut by 0 bases, the J end by 3 bases, with 10 bases between. The CDR3 is CASSLEGGSYEQYF. CDR3 sequence (DNA): TGCGCCAGCAGCTTGGAAGGGGGGAGCTACGAGCAGTACTTC.

The chain has TRBV5-1 and TRBJ1-1; a possible D gene is TRBD1 (5 bases). The germline V and J ends were trimmed by 4 bases and 0 bases, with 13 bases remaining between them. Germline V gene lookup returns CDR1 SGHRS and CDR2 YFSETQ. This CDR3 comprises 15 residues. CDR3 sequence reads: CASSLPTTVNTEAFF. The CDR3 nucleotides are TGCGCCAGCAGCCTACCTACGACAGTGAACACTGAAGCTTTCTTT.